The sequence of this T cell receptor beta chain was determined in a study of blood T cells in healthy people across ages. Sample-barcoded 5' priming and a J-beta primer mix drove a second PCR of roughly 6 to 12 cycles. TCRdb called the 5' RACE reads again in MiXCR, with one record for every CDR3 protein. The table lists about 800,000 distinct CDR3 sequences, about 62% of them singletons. V trimming: 0 bases; J trimming: 7 bases; junction bases outside the gene matches: 10. Per germline, CDR1 SQVTM and CDR2 ANQGSEA. The CDR3 has 15 amino acids. Sequenced: blood. This chain joins TRBV29-1 and TRBJ2-5, with 8 bases aligning to TRBD2. The source of this sequence is a man aged 30-40 years in good health. CDR3 residues: CSVEDWRGALGTQYF. CDR3 coding DNA: TGCAGCGTTGAAGATTGGCGGGGGGCGCTCGGGACCCAGTACTTC. Based on the CDR3 plus reference TRBV29-1 and TRBJ2-5, the full variable domain is SAVISQKPSRDICQRGTSLTIQCQVDSQVTMMFWYRQQPGQSLTLIATANQGSEATYESGFVIDKFPISRPNLTFSTLTVSNMSPEDSSIYLCSVEDWRGALGTQYFGPGTRLLVL.